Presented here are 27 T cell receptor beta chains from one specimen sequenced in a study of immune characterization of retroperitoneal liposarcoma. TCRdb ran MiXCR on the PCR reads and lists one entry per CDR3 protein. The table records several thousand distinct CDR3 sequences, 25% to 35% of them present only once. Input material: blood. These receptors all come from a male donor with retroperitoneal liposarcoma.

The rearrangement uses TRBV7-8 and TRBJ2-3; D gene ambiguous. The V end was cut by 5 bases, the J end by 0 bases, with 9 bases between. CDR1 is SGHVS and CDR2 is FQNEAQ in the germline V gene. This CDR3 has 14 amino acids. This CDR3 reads CASSPQSSTDTQYF. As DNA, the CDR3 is TGTGCCAGCAGCCCTCAGAGCAGCACAGATACGCAGTATTTT. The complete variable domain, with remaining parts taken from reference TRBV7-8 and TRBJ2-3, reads GAGVSQSPRYKVAKRGQDVALRCDPISGHVSLFWYQQALGQGPEFLTYFQNEAQLDKSGLPSDRFFAERPEGSVSTLKIQRTQQEDSAVYLCASSPQSSTDTQYFGPGTRLTVL.

The CDR3 region is CASSLGGAPFTDTQYF. CDR3 sequence (DNA): TGTGCCAGCAGTTTGGGGGGGGCGCCTTTCACAGATACGCAGTATTTT. This sequence joins TRBV27 and TRBJ2-3, with D possibly TRBD2 on 7 matching bases. This CDR3 has 16 amino acids. Trimming took off 3 bases at V and 2 bases at J, with 15 bases between the two ends. Germline lookup yields CDR1 MNHEY and CDR2 SMNVEV (reference sequence).

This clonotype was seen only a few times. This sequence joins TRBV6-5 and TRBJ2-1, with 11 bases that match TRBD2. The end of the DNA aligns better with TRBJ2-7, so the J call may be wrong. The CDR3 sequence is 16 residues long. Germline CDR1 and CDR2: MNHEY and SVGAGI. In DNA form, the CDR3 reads TGTGCCAGCAGTTACGCAACTAGCGGGGGCCCGTACGAGCAGTACTTC. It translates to CASSYATSGGPYEQYF.

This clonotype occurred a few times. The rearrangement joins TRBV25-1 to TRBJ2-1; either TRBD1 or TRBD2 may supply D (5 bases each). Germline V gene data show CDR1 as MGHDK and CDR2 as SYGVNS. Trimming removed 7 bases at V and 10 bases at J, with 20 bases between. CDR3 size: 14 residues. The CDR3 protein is CASTPGTPPYEQFF. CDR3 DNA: TGTGCCAGCACACCCGGGACGCCGCCCTACGAGCAGTTCTTC.

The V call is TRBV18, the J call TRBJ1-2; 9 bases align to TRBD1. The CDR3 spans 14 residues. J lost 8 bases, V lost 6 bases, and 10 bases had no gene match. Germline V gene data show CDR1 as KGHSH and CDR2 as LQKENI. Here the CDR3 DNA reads TGTGCCAGCTCCCCTTCCCCACAGGGGGCAGGCTACACCTTC. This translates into CASSPSPQGAGYTF.

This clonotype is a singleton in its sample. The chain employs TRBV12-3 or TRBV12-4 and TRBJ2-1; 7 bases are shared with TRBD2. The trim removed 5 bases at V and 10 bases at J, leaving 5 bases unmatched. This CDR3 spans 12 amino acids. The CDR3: CASSREVYEQFF. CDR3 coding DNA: TGTGCCAGCAGTCGGGAGGTTTACGAGCAGTTCTTC.

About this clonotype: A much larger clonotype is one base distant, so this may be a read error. CDR3 DNA sequence: TGTGCCAGCAGTTCCACGGGACCTCGGGAGACCCAGTTCTTC. Protein sequence: CASSSTGPRETQFF. The V call is TRBV28, the J call TRBJ2-1, with D perhaps matching TRBD2 (6 bases). Germline CDR1 and CDR2: MDHEN and SYDVKM. Trimming cost V 4 bases and J 13 bases, with 20 bases left between them. This CDR3 is 14 amino acids long.

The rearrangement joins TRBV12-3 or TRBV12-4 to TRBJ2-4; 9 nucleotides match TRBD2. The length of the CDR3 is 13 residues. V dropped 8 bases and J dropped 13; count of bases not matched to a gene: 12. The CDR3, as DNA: TGTGCCAGCTCACCGGGACTAGCTTCTGAGCAGTACTTC. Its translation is CASSPGLASEQYF.

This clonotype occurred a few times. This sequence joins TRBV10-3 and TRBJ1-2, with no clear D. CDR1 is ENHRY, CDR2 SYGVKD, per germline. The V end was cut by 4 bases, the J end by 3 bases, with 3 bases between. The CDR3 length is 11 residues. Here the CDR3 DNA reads TGTGCCATCAGTGCGGACTATGGCTACACCTTC. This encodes CAISADYGYTF.

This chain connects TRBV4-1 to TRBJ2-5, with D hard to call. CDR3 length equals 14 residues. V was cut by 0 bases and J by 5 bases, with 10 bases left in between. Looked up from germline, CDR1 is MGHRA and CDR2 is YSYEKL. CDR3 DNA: TGCGCCAGCAGCCAAGATCTGGGGTGGGAGACCCAGTACTTC. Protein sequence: CASSQDLGWETQYF.

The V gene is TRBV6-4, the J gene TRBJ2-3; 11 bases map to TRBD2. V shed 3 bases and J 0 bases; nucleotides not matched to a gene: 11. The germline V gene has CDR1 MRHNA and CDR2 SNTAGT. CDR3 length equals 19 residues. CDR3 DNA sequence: TGTGCCAGCAGTGATCTACTAGCGGGGGACGGGAAGAGCACAGATACGCAGTATTTT. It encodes CASSDLLAGDGKSTDTQYF.

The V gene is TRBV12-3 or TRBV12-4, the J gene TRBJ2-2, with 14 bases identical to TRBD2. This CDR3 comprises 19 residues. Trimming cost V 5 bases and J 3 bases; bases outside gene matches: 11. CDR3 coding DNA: TGTGCCAGCAGTCTGCAAATCGGGACTAGCGGGAGTCACACCGGGGAGCTGTTTTTT. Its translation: CASSLQIGTSGSHTGELFF.

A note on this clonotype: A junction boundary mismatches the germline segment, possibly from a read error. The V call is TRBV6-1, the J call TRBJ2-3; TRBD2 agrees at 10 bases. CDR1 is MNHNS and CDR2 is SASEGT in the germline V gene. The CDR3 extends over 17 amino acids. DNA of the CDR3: TGTGCCAACAGTGACCAACCCAGCGGGGGGGGCACAGATACGCAGTATTTT. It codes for CANSDQPSGGGTDTQYF.

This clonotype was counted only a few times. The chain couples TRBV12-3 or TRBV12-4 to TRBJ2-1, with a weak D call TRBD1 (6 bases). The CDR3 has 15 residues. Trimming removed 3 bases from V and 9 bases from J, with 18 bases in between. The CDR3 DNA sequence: TGTGCCAGCAGTTTCAGGACAGCCGTCCAAAGTGAGCAGTTCTTC. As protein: CASSFRTAVQSEQFF.

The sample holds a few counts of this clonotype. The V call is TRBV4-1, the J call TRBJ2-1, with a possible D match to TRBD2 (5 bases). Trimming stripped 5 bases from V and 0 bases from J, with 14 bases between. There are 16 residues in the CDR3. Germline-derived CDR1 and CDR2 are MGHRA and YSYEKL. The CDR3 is CASSVGAAISYNEQFF. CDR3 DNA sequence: TGCGCCAGCAGCGTGGGAGCGGCGATCTCCTACAATGAGCAGTTCTTC.

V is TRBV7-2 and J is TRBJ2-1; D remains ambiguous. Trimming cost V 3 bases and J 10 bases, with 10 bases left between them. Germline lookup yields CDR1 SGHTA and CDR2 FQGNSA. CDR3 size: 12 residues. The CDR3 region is CASSFYSYEQFF. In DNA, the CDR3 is TGTGCCAGCAGCTTTTATTCCTACGAGCAGTTCTTC.

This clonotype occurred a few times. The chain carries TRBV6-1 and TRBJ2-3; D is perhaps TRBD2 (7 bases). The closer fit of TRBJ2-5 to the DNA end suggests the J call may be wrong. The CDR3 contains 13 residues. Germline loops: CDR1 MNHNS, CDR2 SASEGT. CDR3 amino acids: CASGEGGLETQYF. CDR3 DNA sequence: TGTGCCAGCGGGGAGGGGGGGTTAGAGACCCAGTACTTC.

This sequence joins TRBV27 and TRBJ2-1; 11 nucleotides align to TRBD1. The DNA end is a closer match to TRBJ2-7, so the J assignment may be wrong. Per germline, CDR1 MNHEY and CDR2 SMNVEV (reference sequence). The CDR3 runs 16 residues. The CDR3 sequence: CASSLGTGGGGYEQYF. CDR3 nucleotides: TGTGCCAGCAGTTTAGGGACAGGGGGAGGGGGCTACGAGCAGTACTTC.

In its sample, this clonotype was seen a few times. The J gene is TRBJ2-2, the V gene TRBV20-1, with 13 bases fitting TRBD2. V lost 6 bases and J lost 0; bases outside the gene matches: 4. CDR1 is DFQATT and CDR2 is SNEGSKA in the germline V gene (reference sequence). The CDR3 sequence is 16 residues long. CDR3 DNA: TGCAGTGCCAAGGGACTAGCGGGGTCGAACACCGGGGAGCTGTTTTTT. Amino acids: CSAKGLAGSNTGELFF.

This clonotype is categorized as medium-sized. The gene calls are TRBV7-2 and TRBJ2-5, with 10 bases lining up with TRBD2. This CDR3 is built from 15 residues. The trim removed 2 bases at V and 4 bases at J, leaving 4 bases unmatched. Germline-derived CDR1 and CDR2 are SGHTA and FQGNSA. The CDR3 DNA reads TGTGCCAGCAGCTTATACCCTAGCGGGAGAGAGACCCAGTACTTC. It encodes CASSLYPSGRETQYF.

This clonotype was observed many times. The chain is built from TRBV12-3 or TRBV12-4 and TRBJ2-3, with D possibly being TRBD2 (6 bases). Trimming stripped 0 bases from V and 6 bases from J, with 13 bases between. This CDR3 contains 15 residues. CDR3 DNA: TGTGCCAGCAGTTTAGCGCATGGGGGGAGGGATACGCAGTATTTT. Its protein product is CASSLAHGGRDTQYF.

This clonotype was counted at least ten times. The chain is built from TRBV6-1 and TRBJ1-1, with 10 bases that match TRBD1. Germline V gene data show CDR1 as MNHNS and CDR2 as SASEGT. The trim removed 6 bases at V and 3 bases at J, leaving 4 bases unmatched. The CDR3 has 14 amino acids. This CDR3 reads CASSGQGGDTEAFF. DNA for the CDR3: TGTGCCAGCAGCGGACAGGGGGGGGACACTGAAGCTTTCTTT.

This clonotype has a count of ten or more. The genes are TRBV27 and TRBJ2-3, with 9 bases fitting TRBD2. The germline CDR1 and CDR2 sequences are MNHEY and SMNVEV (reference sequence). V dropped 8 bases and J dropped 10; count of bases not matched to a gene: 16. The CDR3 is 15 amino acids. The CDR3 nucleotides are TGTGCCAGCGTGGGGGAAAGCGGGGGGCGTCGCGCGCAGTATTTT. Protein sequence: CASVGESGGRRAQYF.

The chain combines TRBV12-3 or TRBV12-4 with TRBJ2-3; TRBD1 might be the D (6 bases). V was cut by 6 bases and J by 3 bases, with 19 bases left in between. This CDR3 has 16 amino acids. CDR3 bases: TGTGCCAGCAGAACGACACAGGGTATTGTAACAGATACGCAGTATTTT. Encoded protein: CASRTTQGIVTDTQYF.

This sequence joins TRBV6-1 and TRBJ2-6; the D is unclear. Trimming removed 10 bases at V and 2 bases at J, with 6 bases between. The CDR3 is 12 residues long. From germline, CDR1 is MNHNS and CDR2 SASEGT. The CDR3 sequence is CATRTGANVLTF. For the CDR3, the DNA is TGTGCCACTCGAACTGGGGCCAACGTCCTGACTTTC.

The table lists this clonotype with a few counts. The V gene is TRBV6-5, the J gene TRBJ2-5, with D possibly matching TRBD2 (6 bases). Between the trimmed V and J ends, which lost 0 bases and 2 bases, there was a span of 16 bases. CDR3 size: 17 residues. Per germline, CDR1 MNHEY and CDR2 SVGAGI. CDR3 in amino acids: CASSYSRGGAGQETQYF. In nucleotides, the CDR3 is TGTGCCAGCAGTTACTCGAGAGGCGGGGCGGGGCAAGAGACCCAGTACTTC.

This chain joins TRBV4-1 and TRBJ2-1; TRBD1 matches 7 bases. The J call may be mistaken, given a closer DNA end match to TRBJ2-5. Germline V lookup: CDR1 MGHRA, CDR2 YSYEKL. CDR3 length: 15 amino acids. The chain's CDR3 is CASSQDGRGLETQYF. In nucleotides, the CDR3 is TGCGCCAGCAGCCAAGACGGCAGGGGGTTAGAGACCCAGTACTTC.